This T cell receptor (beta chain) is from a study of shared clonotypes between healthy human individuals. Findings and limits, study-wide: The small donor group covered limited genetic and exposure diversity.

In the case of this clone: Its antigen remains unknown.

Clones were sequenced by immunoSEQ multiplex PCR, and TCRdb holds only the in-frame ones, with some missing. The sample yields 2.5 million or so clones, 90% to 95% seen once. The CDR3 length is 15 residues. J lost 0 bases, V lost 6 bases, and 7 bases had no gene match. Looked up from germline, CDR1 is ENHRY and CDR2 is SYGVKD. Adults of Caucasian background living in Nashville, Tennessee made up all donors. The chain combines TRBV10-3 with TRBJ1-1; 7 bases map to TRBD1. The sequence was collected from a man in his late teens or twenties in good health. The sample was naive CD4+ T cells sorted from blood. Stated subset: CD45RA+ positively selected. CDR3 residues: CAISVGQPMNTEAFF. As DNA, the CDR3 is TGTGCCATCAGCGTGGGACAGCCCATGAACACTGAAGCTTTCTTT.